Each of the 24 T cell receptor beta chains below was sequenced from the same sample in a study of blood T cell repertoires in COVID-19. The table came from immunoSEQ multiplex PCR; TCRdb's copy has only in-frame clones and leaves some out. Of about 140,000 clones in the sample, about four fifths were seen once. What was sequenced was peripheral blood. These receptors all come from a man between 65 and 79 years old who had recovered from COVID-19.

The chain uses TRBV5-1 and TRBJ2-5; no reliable D call. This CDR3 comprises 12 residues. Per the germline V gene, CDR1 is SGHRS and CDR2 is YFSETQ. V lost 2 bases and J 9 bases, leaving 11 bases between the germline ends. CDR3 nucleotide sequence: TGCGCCAGCAGCTTCCTAAGTGAGGCCCAGTACTTC. Translating it yields CASSFLSEAQYF.

The J gene is TRBJ1-2, the V gene TRBV12-3 or TRBV12-4, with 12 bases identical to TRBD1. This CDR3 spans 13 amino acids. V lost 8 bases and J lost 8; bases outside the gene matches: 6. CDR3 bases: TGTGCCAGCGACACCGGGACAGGGGGCGGCTACACCTTC. Protein sequence: CASDTGTGGGYTF.

The chain combines TRBV5-1 with TRBJ2-7; no reliable D call. Per germline, CDR1 SGHRS and CDR2 YFSETQ. With 3 bases removed from V and 4 bases from J, the gap between germline ends came to 11 bases. The CDR3 is made up of 13 amino acids. Here the CDR3 reads CASSYGDSYEQYF. The CDR3 bases are TGCGCCAGCAGCTACGGTGACTCATACGAGCAGTACTTC. Using reference TRBV5-1 and TRBJ2-7 for the parts outside the CDR3, the full variable domain is KAGVTQTPRYLIKTRGQQVTLSCSPISGHRSVSWYQQTPGQGLQFLFEYFSETQRNKGNFPGRFSGRQFSNSRSEMNVSTLELGDSALYLCASSYGDSYEQYFGPGTRLTVT.

The chain carries TRBV5-1 and TRBJ2-1, with D possibly TRBD1 on 7 matching bases. Per germline, CDR1 SGHRS and CDR2 YFSETQ. The CDR3 has 15 residues. Deletions cut 2 bases from V and 8 bases from J, with 17 bases between. The CDR3 here is CASSLGDSGGDEQFF. In DNA form, the CDR3 reads TGCGCCAGCAGCTTAGGGGACAGCGGCGGGGATGAGCAGTTCTTC.

The chain is built from TRBV7-6 and TRBJ2-2; the match to TRBD1 covers 7 bases. The CDR3 spans 18 residues. Germline-derived CDR1 and CDR2 are SGHVS and FNYEAQ. V shed 1 base and J 2 bases; nucleotides not matched to a gene: 10. CDR3 loop: CASSLEPFGQDNTGELFF. The CDR3 DNA reads TGTGCCAGCAGCTTAGAGCCGTTTGGACAGGATAACACCGGGGAGCTGTTTTTT.

The V call is TRBV2, the J call TRBJ2-1; D is ambiguous. Germline V CDR1 and CDR2: SNHLY, FYNNEI. Trimming pared 10 bases from V and 0 bases from J, leaving 13 bases between. The CDR3 covers 14 residues. CDR3 sequence (DNA): TGTGCCACTGACACAATTAACTCCTACAATGAGCAGTTCTTC. This translates into CATDTINSYNEQFF.

The table lists this clone with a count of one. The chain links TRBV24-1 to TRBJ1-5; D is unclear. The CDR3 sequence is 16 residues long. Looked up from germline, CDR1 is KGHDR and CDR2 is SFDVKD. Trimming pared 0 bases from V and 0 bases from J, leaving 8 bases between. The CDR3 DNA follows: TGTGCCACCAGTGATTTGGGCACGTATAGCAATCAGCCCCAGCATTTT. Amino acid sequence: CATSDLGTYSNQPQHF.

The chain couples TRBV9 to TRBJ2-1, with 8 positions matching TRBD2. The length of the CDR3 is 13 residues. J lost 6 bases, V lost 7 bases, and 6 bases had no gene match. In germline, CDR1 is SGDLS, CDR2 YYNGEE. CDR3: CASSGTSPNEQFF. The CDR3, as DNA: TGTGCCAGCTCCGGGACTAGTCCCAATGAGCAGTTCTTC.

J is TRBJ2-5 and V is TRBV2; D not resolved. Germline V lookup: CDR1 SNHLY, CDR2 FYNNEI. The V end lost 3 bases, the J end lost 5 bases, and 7 bases lay between the germline ends. CDR3 length equals 12 residues. CDR3 sequence (DNA): TGTGCCAGCAGTGACGTCCGGGAGACCCAGTACTTC. It specifies CASSDVRETQYF.

The J gene is TRBJ2-7, the V gene TRBV3-1 (or the pseudogene TRBV3-2); TRBD2 might be the D (6 bases). The CDR3 runs 15 residues. CDR1 and CDR2 from the germline V gene are LGHDT and YNNKEL (reference sequence). V lost 4 bases, J lost 4 bases, and 17 bases lay in between. The DNA of the CDR3 is TGTGCCAGCAGCCCCGTTGCGGGGACCCTATACGAGCAGTACTTC. Residues: CASSPVAGTLYEQYF.

J is TRBJ1-4 and V is TRBV7-6, with D possibly being TRBD1 (5 bases). Germline V gene data show CDR1 as SGHVS and CDR2 as FNYEAQ. CDR3 size: 14 residues. V lost 5 bases and J lost 8, with 15 bases in between. Here the CDR3 reads CASSPRVGGEKLFF. The CDR3 DNA sequence: TGTGCCAGCAGCCCTCGGGTGGGGGGAGAAAAACTGTTTTTT.

V is TRBV5-5 and J is TRBJ2-1, with 9 bases that match TRBD1. This CDR3 is 14 amino acids long. V lost 2 bases and J lost 6; bases outside the gene matches: 3. Looked up from germline, CDR1 is SGHKS and CDR2 is YYEKEE (reference sequence). In DNA, the CDR3 is TGTGCCAGCAGCTTACAGGGGGCGTCCAATGAGCAGTTCTTC. Translated: CASSLQGASNEQFF.

V gene TRBV6-6 combines with J gene TRBJ2-5; TRBD2 matches 8 bases. Germline V gene lookup returns CDR1 MNHNY and CDR2 SVGAGI (reference sequence). V trimming: 5 bases; J trimming: 5 bases; junction bases outside the gene matches: 10. The CDR3 contains 15 residues. The CDR3 coding sequence is TGTGCCAGCAGTGCTATGGGACTAGACGGGGAGACCCAGTACTTC. Translating it yields CASSAMGLDGETQYF.

J is TRBJ2-5 and V is TRBV5-1; tentatively, D is TRBD1 (6 bases). Trimming removed 0 bases from V and 5 bases from J, with 14 bases in between. The CDR3 is 15 amino acids. Germline V gives CDR1 SGHRS, CDR2 YFSETQ. This CDR3 is CASSLGALRGETQYF. CDR3 DNA sequence: TGCGCCAGCAGCTTGGGGGCCCTGAGGGGGGAGACCCAGTACTTC.

The chain combines TRBV11-3 with TRBJ2-1, with 12 bases matching TRBD2. J gave up 8 bases and V 5 bases, and 7 bases lay outside the gene matches. This CDR3 is 15 amino acids long. Germline V gives CDR1 SGHNT, CDR2 YENEEA. The CDR3 region is CASSQTSGRSHEQFF. DNA of the CDR3: TGTGCCAGCAGCCAGACTAGCGGGAGATCGCATGAGCAGTTCTTC. The variable domain in full, with the rest retrieved from reference TRBV11-3 and TRBJ2-1, is EAGVVQSPRYKIIEKKQPVAFWCNPISGHNTLYWYLQNLGQGPELLIRYENEEAVDDSQLPKDRFSAERLKGVDSTLKIQPAELGDSAVYLCASSQTSGRSHEQFFGPGTRLTVL.

This sequence joins TRBV11-2 and TRBJ2-3, with D maybe TRBD1 (5 bases). Trimming stripped 1 base from V and 2 bases from J, with 13 bases between. The CDR3 loop spans 16 amino acids. Germline-derived CDR1 and CDR2 are SGHAT and FQNNGV. The CDR3 loop reads CASSLALGLITDTQYF. Here the CDR3 DNA reads TGTGCCAGCAGCTTAGCCCTGGGGCTGATCACAGATACGCAGTATTTT.

A single count supports this clone. The gene calls are TRBV5-1 and TRBJ2-5, with 11 bases aligning to TRBD1. Trimming at V came to 4 bases and at J to 4 bases, leaving 3 bases not matched to a gene. Germline V CDR1 and CDR2: SGHRS, YFSETQ. CDR3 length: 14 amino acids. CDR3 in amino acids: CASSRTGGIETQYF. CDR3 DNA: TGCGCCAGCAGCAGGACAGGGGGCATAGAGACCCAGTACTTC. Filled out from reference TRBV5-1 and TRBJ2-5, the complete variable domain reads KAGVTQTPRYLIKTRGQQVTLSCSPISGHRSVSWYQQTPGQGLQFLFEYFSETQRNKGNFPGRFSGRQFSNSRSEMNVSTLELGDSALYLCASSRTGGIETQYFGPGTRLLVL.

The V and J genes are TRBV11-1 and TRBJ2-5; D is perhaps TRBD2 (6 bases). CDR3 length: 15 amino acids. Per the germline V gene, CDR1 is SGHAT and CDR2 is FQDESV (reference sequence). V lost 2 bases and J 5 bases, leaving 15 bases between the germline ends. The CDR3 DNA is TGTGCCAGCAGCTTATTGCGCGGGATTGGGGAGACCCAGTACTTC. It is translated as CASSLLRGIGETQYF.

This chain uses TRBV6-2 or TRBV6-3 with TRBJ2-3, with TRBD1 identical over 11 bases. J gave up 3 bases and V 4 bases, and 3 bases lay outside the gene matches. The CDR3 loop spans 15 amino acids. Germline values: CDR1 MNHEY, CDR2 SVGEGT. DNA of the CDR3: TGTGCCAGCAGTTGGGGACAGGGGGTAACAGATACGCAGTATTTT. Its protein product is CASSWGQGVTDTQYF.

The CDR3 spells CASGFQSGSSYNEQFF. DNA for the CDR3: TGTGCTAGTGGTTTCCAAAGCGGGAGCTCGTACAATGAGCAGTTCTTC. The chain combines TRBV12-5 with TRBJ2-1, with 8 bases that match TRBD2. V was clipped by 3 bases and J by 4 bases; unmatched bases: 8. The length of the CDR3 is 16 residues. CDR1 and CDR2 from the germline V gene are LGHNT and FRNRAP.

The chain has TRBV13 and TRBJ2-5, with TRBD2 matching over 11 bases. This CDR3 has 15 amino acids. Germline trimming cut 5 bases from V and 5 bases from J; bases unmatched to any gene: 7. Germline lookup yields CDR1 PRHDT and CDR2 FYEKMQ (reference sequence). CDR3: CASSAGASGRETQYF. The CDR3 nucleotides read TGTGCCAGCAGCGCGGGAGCTAGCGGGAGGGAGACCCAGTACTTC.

The chain employs TRBV15 and TRBJ1-2; D uncertain. Germline V gives CDR1 LNHNV, CDR2 YYDKDF (reference sequence). The CDR3 totals 14 residues. The V gene lost 2 bases and the J gene lost 0 bases, with 7 bases spanning the gap. The CDR3 DNA reads TGTGCCACCAGCAGAAGGACTGCTAACTATGGCTACACCTTC. Translation: CATSRRTANYGYTF.

For this clone: In the same sample, other DNA sequences code for this CDR3. This CDR3 is CASSLEGGETQYF. CDR3 coding DNA: TGTGCCAGCAGCTTAGAGGGAGGGGAGACCCAGTACTTC. V is TRBV13 and J is TRBJ2-5, with 7 bases matching TRBD2. The CDR3 sequence is 13 residues long. The V gene end was trimmed by 1 base and the J gene end by 5 bases; junction bases not matched to a gene: 1. The germline CDR1 and CDR2 sequences are PRHDT and FYEKMQ (reference sequence).

The gene calls are TRBV6-5 and TRBJ2-7; 10 bases fit TRBD2. The ends lost 7 bases at V and 3 bases at J; junction bases unmatched: 9. The germline V gene encodes CDR1 MNHEY and CDR2 SVGAGI. This CDR3 is built from 15 residues. The CDR3 loop reads CASTRPGTSDYEQYF. The CDR3 DNA sequence: TGTGCCAGCACCCGCCCCGGGACTAGCGACTACGAGCAGTACTTC.